This T cell receptor (beta chain) was recovered during a study of human T cells and chemical hapten exposure. This clonotype came up many times. Its antigen is currently unknown. Time point reported: patch test 2, 6 weeks after DPC sensitization. Treatment given: therapeutic diphenylcyclopropenone sensitization with weekly scalp DPC. Between the trimmed V and J ends, which lost 2 bases and 8 bases, there was a span of 6 bases. Germline V lookup: CDR1 SGHVS, CDR2 FQNEAQ. There are 12 residues in the CDR3. As processed by the authors: Counts of TCRs in each sample centred on a median of about 96,000 and extended from around 25,000 to 690,000. TCRdb re-derived calls from the RACE reads in MiXCR, one entry per CDR3 protein. The V and J calls follow TCRdb's processing rather than the paper's. Among about 85,000 distinct CDR3 sequences listed, around a tenth were seen once. Whole-study results and caveats: Because they had alopecia, donors may respond immunologically unlike healthy people.

The source was whole blood, collected in connection with sensitization to the hapten diphenylcyclopropenone (DPC). The chain combines TRBV7-8 with TRBJ1-4; D is unresolved. This receptor was obtained from a man aged 18 to 30 with alopecia areata. Some clones in this sample may be carry-over from other donors' samples. In DNA, the CDR3 is TGTGCCAGCAGCTTACGTACCGAAAAACTGTTTTTT. It codes for CASSLRTEKLFF.